The TCR beta chain described here comes from a study of cytomegalovirus exposure and HLA in healthy donors. The PCR made use of 60 Vbeta and 13 Jbeta primers. Profiled with immunoSEQ multiplex PCR; TCRdb holds only in-frame clones, not every one. There are 180,000 or so clones in the sample; 65% to 85% occur only once, and around 1.4% lies in the top ten. Study conclusions and caveats: Later analysis identified over 15,000 TCR beta sequences associated with HLA alleles, using a false discovery rate threshold of 0.05. In a later analysis, V- and J-gene trimming of beta chains associated with a DCLRE1C missense variant, replicated independently.

Germline lookup yields CDR1 SGHRS and CDR2 YFSETQ. V lost 3 bases and J lost 8, with 5 bases in between. The CDR3 runs 11 residues. This clone was detected only a few times. Its antigen remains unidentified. The TCR comes from a girl aged 10 to 17 in good health and CMV-seropositive. The chain has TRBV5-1 and TRBJ1-4; D is uncertain. Material for sequencing was PBMCs. The CDR3 sequence is CASSSGEKLFF. The DNA of the CDR3 is TGCGCCAGCAGCTCGGGGGAAAAACTGTTTTTT.